The present TCR beta chain was sequenced within a study of shared clonotypes between healthy human individuals. The overall study: Donors consisted of a couple of women and three men between 18 and 49.

The germline CDR1 and CDR2 sequences are SGHTA and FQGNSA. Trimming took 1 base from V and 5 from J, leaving 14 bases between them. The CDR3 is made up of 16 amino acids. Sequencing used immunoSEQ multiplex PCR; TCRdb keeps in-frame clones, though not all of them. Found here are some 1.5 million clones, approximately 98% of them singletons; the top ten hold around 0.45%. Input material: naive CD4+ T cells sorted from blood. Subset denoted: CD45RA+ positively selected. The rearrangement links TRBV7-2 to TRBJ2-2; no clear D gene. This clonotype was obtained from a man aged 25 to 40 in good health. The CDR3 coding sequence is TGTGCCAGCAGCTTAGTACCCGGTCGGGCTACCGGGGAGCTGTTTTTT. Encoded protein: CASSLVPGRATGELFF. Full variable domain (outside the CDR3, taken from reference TRBV7-2 and TRBJ2-2): GAGVSQSPSNKVTEKGKDVELRCDPISGHTALYWYRQSLGQGLEFLIYFQGNSAPDKSGLPSDRFSAERTGGSVSTLTIQRTQQEDSAVYLCASSLVPGRATGELFFGEGSRLTVL.